This T cell receptor (beta chain) was sequenced during a study of blood T cell repertoires in COVID-19 (dated by TCRdb to 2018 to 2021). Background on the whole study: Samples covering the acute and convalescent phases of COVID-19 were provided by collaborators in the United States, Italy and Spain. The material from the prospective study consisted of cDNA or gDNA derived from T cells, B-cell-depleted T cells, or PBMCs. Subjects who had been exposed to COVID-19, were actively infected with it, or had recovered from it provided the deeply sampled blood TCRbeta repertoires that made up the dataset. A freely available public database, intended as a resource for researchers studying the immune response to SARS-CoV-2, is where the repertoires were released. Samples came from the ongoing ImmuneRACE study (first 160 participants) plus 1,254 subjects from 6 global collaborators. The sample metadata nearly always contained a de-identified subject ID, COVID-19 status, age in years and sex. HLA class I and class II types, where available, came from metadata supplied by the sample provider rather than from assay-based typing. The investigation overall reported the following: The quantity of clinical and demographic metadata differed by source and by participant and was supplied without curation.

From the germline V gene (reference sequence), CDR1 is SGHNT and CDR2 is YYREEE. Compared with germline, V lacks 4 bases and J lacks 6 bases; bases without a gene match: 5. The CDR3 contains 15 residues, cysteine and phenylalanine counted. Of all the DNA, just the CDR3 is kept, 45 bases in frame from base 1. Participants in the prospective study were enrolled through a virtual design, were aged roughly 18 to 100 years, and lived in roughly 24 United States geographic areas. In the prospective study, cohorts were assigned on the basis of participant-reported clinical history obtained from a screening survey and a study questionnaire. Exposed participants were defined as having been in contact with someone with a PCR-confirmed or clinician-diagnosed COVID-19 case within 2 weeks of study entry. In the prospective study, whole blood, serum and a nasopharyngeal or oropharyngeal swab were collected from each participant by mobile phlebotomists. Over a roughly two-month period, participants in the prospective study had the option of providing additional blood draws and questionnaires. Before DNA extraction, prospective study blood samples were shipped either frozen or at room temperature.

The immunoSEQ Assay, a bias-controlled multiplex PCR, was used to amplify TCRbeta CDR3 regions from genomic DNA. As for how the authors treated the data: The number of nucleated cells in each sample was estimated from the amplification of reference gene primers within the assay. Sequence reads were collapsed and filtered to measure the absolute abundance of every unique TCRbeta CDR3 rearrangement. For each sample, productive Simpson clonality was calculated as the square root of Simpson's diversity index across productive rearrangements. The table was pulled from immuneACCESS by TCRdb, which kept in-frame rearrangements only. Such tables lose some clones; where checked, under half of the loss comes from unresolved V genes, and the rest has no known cause. V, J and clone size derive from that table, while D and trimming were established from the DNA sequence. This sample comprises hundreds of thousands of clones, 83% of them detected only once. The ten largest clones represent around 4.6% of the sample.

With regard to this clone: No antigen is known for it. One base away there is no much larger clone; base qualities are not given.

This TCR came from a woman aged 45-60 years who had been exposed to COVID-19. The V and J genes are TRBV5-4 and TRBJ2-1; 12 bases in between match TRBD2. The sequencing sample was made of PBMCs or T cells enriched from blood (not recorded which). The CDR3 in this case is CASSPVTSGGNEQFF. The sequenced DNA: TGTGCCAGCAGCCCAGTGACTAGCGGGGGCAATGAGCAGTTCTTC.